This entry concerns a single TCR beta chain. The data stem from a study of blood T cell repertoires in COVID-19. Study details: Samples representing acute and convalescent COVID-19 were sourced from the United States, Italy and Spain. T cells, B-cell-depleted T cells, or PBMCs supplied cDNA or gDNA.

The germline V gene has CDR1 LNHDA and CDR2 SQIVND (reference sequence). The CDR3 covers 14 residues. V trimming: 9 bases; J trimming: 3 bases; junction bases outside the gene matches: 7. Original processing methods: Counts of nucleated cells, estimated from reference gene primer amplification, were obtained. Repertoires were generated with immunoSEQ multiplex PCR, while TCRdb's copy carries only in-frame clones and drops some. That table supplies the V and J calls and clone size; D and trimming were determined from the DNA. The sample has roughly 260,000 clones; roughly three quarters are singletons.

The source of this sequence is a woman aged 40 to 49 with active or convalescent COVID-19. J is TRBJ1-3 and V is TRBV19; 8 nucleotides agree with TRBD1. Sequencing input: peripheral blood. The CDR3 reads CASYQDRVGNTIYF. The CDR3 DNA reads as TGTGCCAGCTACCAGGACAGGGTTGGAAACACCATATATTTT.